The 18 T cell receptor beta chains below all came from one sample that was sequenced in a study of T cell responses to AZD1222 COVID-19 vaccine. The protocol was immunoSEQ multiplex PCR, while the TCRdb copy is restricted to in-frame clones and leaves out a portion. The sample contains 140,000 to 150,000 clones, 85% to 90% of which appear only once. The material sequenced was peripheral blood, taken on day 0 of AZD1222 vaccination. The source of these receptors is an adult in good health.

The chain carries TRBV2 and TRBJ1-4; D ambiguous. The V and J ends lost 3 bases and 8 bases respectively, with 10 bases between them. Germline values: CDR1 SNHLY, CDR2 FYNNEI. The CDR3 covers 13 residues. The CDR3 DNA reads as TGTGCCAGCAGTGACGGTGGGAGCGAAAAACTGTTTTTT. It specifies CASSDGGSEKLFF.

The genes are TRBV6-1 and TRBJ2-2; 9 nucleotides match TRBD1. Losses at the gene ends were 4 bases for V and 7 bases for J; bases not matched to a gene: 10. Germline CDR1 and CDR2: MNHNS and SASEGT. This CDR3 has 16 residues. The CDR3 loop reads CASSAWGTGSGGELFF. Here the CDR3 DNA reads TGTGCCAGCAGTGCCTGGGGGACAGGGTCCGGCGGGGAGCTGTTTTTT.

This clone was detected only once. The chain couples TRBV19 to TRBJ1-4; 7 nucleotides agree with TRBD1. Germline V gene data show CDR1 as LNHDA and CDR2 as SQIVND (reference sequence). The CDR3 is 12 amino acids. The V and J ends lost 4 bases and 17 bases, in that order; junction bases with no gene match: 10. CDR3 sequence: CASSSPPGQLFF. For the CDR3, the DNA is TGTGCCAGTAGTAGCCCTCCGGGACAGCTCTTTTTT.

The V and J genes are TRBV6-5 and TRBJ2-3; D may be TRBD1 or TRBD2 (5 bases each). The CDR3 is made up of 14 amino acids. Per germline, CDR1 MNHEY and CDR2 SVGAGI. Trimming removed 7 bases at V and 6 bases at J, with 17 bases between. CDR3 loop: CASTPGPTWDTQYF. CDR3 coding DNA: TGTGCCAGCACCCCGGGACCAACATGGGATACGCAGTATTTT.

This clone came up once. V gene TRBV19 combines with J gene TRBJ2-3; 11 positions agree with TRBD2. Germline V gene data show CDR1 as LNHDA and CDR2 as SQIVND (reference sequence). There are 15 residues in the CDR3. With V trimmed by 4 bases and J by 8 bases, 8 bases remained unmatched. The DNA for the CDR3 is TGTGCCAGTAGTAATAGCGGGGGGGCGTGGGGTACGCAGTATTTT. Translated: CASSNSGGAWGTQYF.

This clone appeared a single time. The DNA of the CDR3 is TGTGCCAGTAGTATGAATGGCGACGGGGAGACCCAGTACTTC. It is translated as CASSMNGDGETQYF. The rearrangement uses TRBV19 and TRBJ2-5; D remains ambiguous. CDR3 size: 14 residues. V lost 3 bases and J lost 5, with 13 bases in between. The V gene's germline CDR1 is LNHDA and CDR2 SQIVND (reference sequence).

This chain links TRBV7-2 with TRBJ1-1; 8 positions agree with TRBD1. This CDR3 is built from 14 residues. Trimming cost V 7 bases and J 1 base; bases outside gene matches: 5. Germline CDR1 is SGHTA and CDR2 is FQGNSA. CDR3 in DNA: TGTGCCAGCAACCGTGGACAGGGGAACACTGAAGCTTTCTTT. Its protein is CASNRGQGNTEAFF.

The rearrangement links TRBV7-2 to TRBJ2-1; 8 positions match TRBD2. There are 15 residues in the CDR3. The J segment lost 6 bases and the V segment lost 6 bases, leaving 10 bases of the junction unmatched. Germline values: CDR1 SGHTA, CDR2 FQGNSA. CDR3 sequence: CASRPGTSLGNEQFF. The CDR3 DNA follows: TGTGCCAGCAGACCCGGGACTAGTCTTGGCAATGAGCAGTTCTTC.

The chain employs TRBV5-4 and TRBJ1-1; 11 bases are shared with TRBD1. The CDR3 spans 15 residues. Looked up from germline, CDR1 is SGHNT and CDR2 is YYREEE (reference sequence). With 4 bases clipped from V and 5 bases from J, the junction kept 7 bases outside the gene matches. CDR3: CASSRDRGRGTEAFF. As DNA, the CDR3 is TGTGCCAGCAGCCGGGACAGGGGGAGAGGAACTGAAGCTTTCTTT.

The V and J genes are TRBV6-4 and TRBJ2-2, with TRBD1 identical over 12 bases. With 0 bases clipped from V and 4 bases from J, the junction kept 0 bases outside the gene matches. The CDR3 loop spans 16 amino acids. Germline CDR1 reads MRHNA; CDR2 reads SNTAGT. Here the CDR3 reads CASSDSGQGATGELFF. CDR3 bases: TGTGCCAGCAGTGACTCGGGACAGGGGGCCACCGGGGAGCTGTTTTTT.

V is TRBV4-1 and J is TRBJ1-1; 8 nucleotides line up with TRBD1. The CDR3 is 16 residues long. Germline-derived CDR1 and CDR2 are MGHRA and YSYEKL. With 6 bases clipped from V and 1 base from J, the junction kept 10 bases outside the gene matches. CDR3 residues: CASRKIGQGPNTEAFF. DNA of the CDR3: TGCGCCAGCAGGAAAATCGGACAGGGACCGAACACTGAAGCTTTCTTT.

The V and J genes are TRBV6-5 and TRBJ1-1; no reliable D call. This CDR3 has 14 residues. Germline-derived CDR1 and CDR2 are MNHEY and SVGAGI. The V end was cut by 6 bases, the J end by 6 bases, with 17 bases between. In DNA form, the CDR3 reads TGTGCCAGCAGCCCGAATAGTCTAAGTGCTGAAGCTTTCTTT. Its translation: CASSPNSLSAEAFF.

This sequence joins TRBV9 and TRBJ1-5, with D maybe TRBD1 (5 bases). The V gene's germline CDR1 is SGDLS and CDR2 YYNGEE. The CDR3 has 16 amino acids. Between the trimmed V and J ends, which lost 0 bases and 5 bases, there was a span of 15 bases. The CDR3 loop is CASSVGTTGRDQPQHF. In DNA, the CDR3 is TGTGCCAGCAGCGTAGGGACGACGGGACGGGATCAGCCCCAGCATTTT.

The J gene is TRBJ1-2, the V gene TRBV27; TRBD1 matches at 10 bases. Per the germline V gene, CDR1 is MNHEY and CDR2 is SMNVEV (reference sequence). The J segment lost 8 bases and the V segment lost 5 bases, leaving 17 bases of the junction unmatched. The CDR3 spans 17 residues. The CDR3 reads CASSQGQGLGRAEGYTF. The CDR3 bases are TGTGCCAGCAGTCAGGGACAGGGGTTGGGTCGAGCGGAAGGCTACACCTTC.

This clone has a handful of counts. This chain connects TRBV7-9 to TRBJ1-1; D is unresolved. CDR1 and CDR2 (germline): SEHNR, FQNEAQ (reference sequence). V was pared by 3 bases and J by 0 bases, with 20 bases between. This CDR3 has 18 residues. The CDR3 DNA reads as TGTGCCAGCAGCTTCGACTCTAACCGACGGGCCCTGAACACTGAAGCTTTCTTT. This gives the protein CASSFDSNRRALNTEAFF.

The chain combines TRBV5-4 with TRBJ2-2; 9 nucleotides align to TRBD2. Per the germline V gene, CDR1 is SGHNT and CDR2 is YYREEE (reference sequence). With 0 bases clipped from V and 8 bases from J, the junction kept 8 bases outside the gene matches. This CDR3 comprises 16 residues. The CDR3 bases are TGTGCCAGCAGCTTGGATCTAGCGGGGACCTTGGGGGAGCTGTTTTTT. Its translation is CASSLDLAGTLGELFF.

This chain connects TRBV9 to TRBJ2-7; TRBD1 aligns across 7 bases. Germline V lookup: CDR1 SGDLS, CDR2 YYNGEE. V lost 0 bases to trimming and J lost 1 base; unmatched junction nucleotides: 4. The length of the CDR3 is 15 residues. The CDR3 protein is CASSVGGTESYEQYF. The CDR3 DNA reads TGTGCCAGCAGCGTAGGAGGGACAGAATCCTACGAGCAGTACTTC. The full variable domain, completed using reference TRBV9 and TRBJ2-7, is DSGVTQTPKHLITATGQRVTLRCSPRSGDLSVYWYQQSLDQGLQFLIQYYNGEERAKGNILERFSAQQFPDLHSELNLSSLELGDSALYFCASSVGGTESYEQYFGPGTRLTVT.

V is TRBV18 and J is TRBJ1-1, with 7 positions matching TRBD1. The CDR3 runs to 15 residues. From germline, CDR1 is KGHSH and CDR2 LQKENI. The trim removed 10 bases at V and 1 base at J, leaving 12 bases unmatched. As DNA, the CDR3 is TGTGCCACTTCGATCGACAGGGCGGGGAACACTGAAGCTTTCTTT. Translated, it gives CATSIDRAGNTEAFF.